The clone carrying this T cell receptor beta chain appeared a single time. As originally analysed: Amplification of reference gene primers provided the estimated nucleated cell counts. Assay: immunoSEQ multiplex PCR; the TCRdb copy retains only in-frame clones and omits some. V and J calls plus clone size are reproduced from that table; the DNA served to infer D and trimming. The data hold about 480,000 clones, with around 87% observed a single time. Germline assignment: CDR1 MGHRA and CDR2 YSYEKL. With 4 bases clipped from V and 9 bases from J, the junction kept 8 bases outside the gene matches. CDR3 length: 14 amino acids. The sample belongs to a study of blood T cell repertoires in COVID-19. Overall study: In each case, the material was cDNA or gDNA derived from T cells, B-cell-depleted T cells, or PBMCs.

Living in 20 to 30 US areas, the participants were between roughly 18 and 95 years of age. The sample comprised PBMCs or T cells enriched from blood (not recorded which). The V gene is TRBV4-1, the J gene TRBJ2-1, with 8 bases matching TRBD2. The sequence was obtained from a woman in her thirties or forties who had recovered from COVID-19. CDR3 protein: CASSPQAGVGEQFF. The CDR3 DNA sequence: TGCGCCAGCAGCCCCCAAGCGGGAGTAGGTGAGCAGTTCTTC.